One T cell receptor (beta chain) is described in this entry. What it binds is not known. Profiling relied on immunoSEQ multiplex PCR, and the TCRdb table lists in-frame clones only, not all of them. The profile shows around 150,000 clones, about 90% of them singletons. This sample was taken from a study of T cell responses to AZD1222 COVID-19 vaccine. The study, taken as a whole, reports: At baseline, just a handful of AZD1222 recipients tested seropositive. Possibly, clonal diversity was underestimated; donors were largely white British and included more females. Vaccine-associated CD4 TCRs spanned spike, dominant at 160-218 and 743-854. Rises in breadth and depth of Spike-specific TCRs came after two AZD1222 doses.

The ends were cut back, 6 bases at V and 1 base at J, with 7 bases in the middle. This CDR3 has 13 amino acids. Germline assignment: CDR1 SNHLY and CDR2 FYNNEI. The clonotype comes from an adult who received the MenACWY meningococcal vaccine as a control. Material: peripheral blood, obtained 28 days after the second dose of the MenACWY control vaccine. The chain is built from TRBV2 and TRBJ1-3; possibly TRBD1 for D (6 bases). The CDR3 loop reads CASSQGSGNTIYF. In DNA, the CDR3 is TGTGCCAGCAGCCAGGGGTCTGGAAACACCATATATTTT.